The TCR beta chain described here comes from a study of blood T cell repertoires in COVID-19 (TCRdb year 2020). Describing the broader study: Samples from collaborators originated in the United States, Italy and Spain and spanned both the acute and convalescent phases of COVID-19. The prospective study material was composed of cDNA or gDNA derived from T cells, B-cell-depleted T cells, or PBMCs. Subjects who had been exposed to COVID-19, were actively infected with it, or had recovered from it provided the deeply sampled blood TCRbeta repertoires that made up the dataset. The repertoires were released in a freely available public database intended as a resource for research on the immune response to SARS-CoV-2. Samples came from the ongoing ImmuneRACE study (first 160 participants) plus 1,254 subjects from 6 global collaborators. The sample metadata nearly always contained a de-identified subject ID, COVID-19 status, age in years and sex. Where available, HLA class I and class II types were taken from metadata supplied by the sample provider and were not determined by assay-based typing.

TCRbeta CDR3 regions were amplified from genomic DNA using the immunoSEQ Assay, a bias-controlled multiplex PCR. In the paper's pipeline: Within the assay, amplification of reference gene primers was used to estimate how many nucleated cells each sample contained. To quantify the absolute abundance of each unique TCRbeta CDR3 rearrangement, sequence reads were collapsed and filtered. For each sample, productive Simpson clonality was calculated as the square root of Simpson's diversity index over productive rearrangements. This immuneACCESS table, as held by TCRdb, lists in-frame sequences with V and J called but not all clones. Of the missing ones, under half trace to an unresolved V gene in checked studies; the others have no known cause. That table supplies the V and J calls and clone size; D and trimming were determined from the DNA. The sample table holds 250,000 or so clones, of which 82% were seen once. Clones ranked in the top ten supply 4% to 5% of the sample.

The germline V gene supplies CDR1 ENHRY and CDR2 SYGVKD. V and J lose 6 bases and 4 bases, and a span of 12 bases separates them. Measured from the cysteine to the phenylalanine, the CDR3 is 13 residues long. Only CDR3 DNA is held: 39 bases, read in frame from base 1. The collaborating institutions used their own protocols to collect whole blood in K2EDTA tubes. For TCRbeta analysis, collaborators shipped samples as frozen whole blood, isolated PBMCs, or DNA extracted from either of those sample types. On the study overall, not on this receptor specifically: How much clinical and demographic metadata was included differed by source and by participant, and the metadata was provided uncurated.

About this clone: This clone's antigen is unknown. Base qualities were left out, and no much larger clone turns up one base away.

The chain is made from TRBV10-3 and TRBJ1-1; the D gene is possibly TRBD1, with 5 bases matching. The specimen sequenced was peripheral blood. This TCR derives from a woman aged 70-85 years with acute or convalescent COVID-19. The nucleotide sequence is TGTGCCATCAGCAAAGAAACAGGCACTGAAGCTTTCTTT. This is translated as CAISKETGTEAFF.